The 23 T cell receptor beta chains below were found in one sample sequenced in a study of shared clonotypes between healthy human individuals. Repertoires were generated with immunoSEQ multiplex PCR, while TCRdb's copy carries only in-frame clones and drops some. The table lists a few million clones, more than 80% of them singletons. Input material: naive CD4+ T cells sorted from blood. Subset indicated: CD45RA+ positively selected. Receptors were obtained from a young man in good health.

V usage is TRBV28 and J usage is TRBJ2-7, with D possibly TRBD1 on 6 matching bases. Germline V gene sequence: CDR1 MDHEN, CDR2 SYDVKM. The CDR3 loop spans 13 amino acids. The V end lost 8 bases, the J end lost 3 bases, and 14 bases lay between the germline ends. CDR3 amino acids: CASQDSTGYEQYF. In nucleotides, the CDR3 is TGTGCCAGCCAGGACAGTACAGGCTACGAGCAGTACTTC. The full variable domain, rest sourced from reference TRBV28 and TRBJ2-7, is DVKVTQSSRYLVKRTGEKVFLECVQDMDHENMFWYRQDPGLGLRLIYFSYDVKMKEKGDIPEGYSVSREKKERFSLILESASTNQTSMYLCASQDSTGYEQYFGPGTRLTVT.

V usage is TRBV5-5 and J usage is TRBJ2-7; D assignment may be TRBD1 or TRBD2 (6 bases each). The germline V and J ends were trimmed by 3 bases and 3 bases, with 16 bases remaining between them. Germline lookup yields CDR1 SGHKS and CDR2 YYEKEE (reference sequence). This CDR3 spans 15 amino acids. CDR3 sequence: CASSSAVGGRYEQYF. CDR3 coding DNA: TGTGCCAGCAGCTCCGCCGTGGGGGGCCGCTACGAGCAGTACTTC.

In DNA form, the CDR3 reads TGTGCCAGCAGACCACCCCCTAGCGGATCTAGCACAGATACGCAGTATTTT. This codes for CASRPPPSGSSTDTQYF. The gene calls are TRBV5-4 and TRBJ2-3; 7 bases align to TRBD2. V shed 5 bases, J shed 0 bases, and the junction held 12 bases outside the gene matches. The CDR3 spans 17 residues. Per germline, CDR1 SGHNT and CDR2 YYREEE (reference sequence).

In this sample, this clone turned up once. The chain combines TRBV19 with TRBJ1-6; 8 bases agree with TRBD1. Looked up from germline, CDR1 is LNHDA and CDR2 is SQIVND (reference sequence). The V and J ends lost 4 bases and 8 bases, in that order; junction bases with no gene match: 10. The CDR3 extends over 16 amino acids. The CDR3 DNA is TGTGCCAGTAGTAACTCGGGACAGGTTCTCTATTCACCCCTCCACTTT. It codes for CASSNSGQVLYSPLHF.

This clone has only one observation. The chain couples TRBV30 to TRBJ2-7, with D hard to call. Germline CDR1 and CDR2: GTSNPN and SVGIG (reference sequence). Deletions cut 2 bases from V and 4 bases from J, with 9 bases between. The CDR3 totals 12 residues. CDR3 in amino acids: CAWSTRSYEQYF. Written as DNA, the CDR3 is TGTGCCTGGAGTACGAGGAGTTACGAGCAGTACTTC.

The CDR3 nucleotides are TGTGCCAGCAGTGGGAGAGATACGCAGTATTTT. It is translated as CASSGRDTQYF. This chain connects TRBV2 to TRBJ2-3; the D is unclear. Germline CDR1 reads SNHLY; CDR2 reads FYNNEI. This CDR3 is built from 11 residues. Trimming left V 4 bases short and J 5 bases short, with 4 bases between. Combining the CDR3 with reference TRBV2 and TRBJ2-3 gives the whole variable domain EPEVTQTPSHQVTQMGQEVILRCVPISNHLYFYWYRQILGQKVEFLVSFYNNEISEKSEIFDDQFSVERPDGSNFTLKIRSTKLEDSAMYFCASSGRDTQYFGPGTRLTVL.

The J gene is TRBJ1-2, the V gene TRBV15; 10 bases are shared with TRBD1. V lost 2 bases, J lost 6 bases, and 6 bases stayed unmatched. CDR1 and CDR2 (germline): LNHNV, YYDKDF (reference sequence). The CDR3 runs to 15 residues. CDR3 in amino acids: CATSRLGQGVNGYTF. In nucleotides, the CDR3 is TGTGCCACCAGCAGACTAGGACAGGGGGTTAATGGCTACACCTTC. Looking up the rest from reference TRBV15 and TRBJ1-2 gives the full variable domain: DAMVIQNPRYQVTQFGKPVTLSCSQTLNHNVMYWYQQKSSQAPKLLFHYYDKDFNNEADTPDNFQSRRPNTSFCFLDIRSPGLGDTAMYLCATSRLGQGVNGYTFGSGTRLTVV.

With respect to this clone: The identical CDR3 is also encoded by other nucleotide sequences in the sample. The CDR3 protein is CASSPGQETQYF. The CDR3 bases are TGTGCCAGCTCACCTGGTCAAGAGACCCAGTACTTC. This chain connects TRBV18 to TRBJ2-5; D is unresolved. The CDR3 is 12 amino acids. The germline V and J ends were trimmed by 3 bases and 2 bases, with 4 bases remaining between them. CDR1 KGHSH and CDR2 LQKENI come from the germline V gene.

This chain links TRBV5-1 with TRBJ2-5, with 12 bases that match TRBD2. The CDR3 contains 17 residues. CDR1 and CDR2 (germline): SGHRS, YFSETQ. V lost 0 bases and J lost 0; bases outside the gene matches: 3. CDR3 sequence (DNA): TGCGCCAGCAGCTTGGTATGGACTAGCGGGGACCAAGAGACCCAGTACTTC. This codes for CASSLVWTSGDQETQYF.

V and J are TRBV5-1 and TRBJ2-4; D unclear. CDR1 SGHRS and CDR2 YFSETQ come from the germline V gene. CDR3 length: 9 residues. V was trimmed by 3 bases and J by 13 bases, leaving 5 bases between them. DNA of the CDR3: TGCGCCAGCAGCTATACGCAGTACTTC. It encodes CASSYTQYF.

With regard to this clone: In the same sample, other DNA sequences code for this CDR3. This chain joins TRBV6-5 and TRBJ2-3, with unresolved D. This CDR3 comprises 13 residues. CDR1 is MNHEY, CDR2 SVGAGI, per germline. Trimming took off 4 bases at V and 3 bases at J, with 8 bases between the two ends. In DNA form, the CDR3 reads TGTGCCAGCAGTTCTCCGGGTACAGATACGCAGTATTTT. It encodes CASSSPGTDTQYF.

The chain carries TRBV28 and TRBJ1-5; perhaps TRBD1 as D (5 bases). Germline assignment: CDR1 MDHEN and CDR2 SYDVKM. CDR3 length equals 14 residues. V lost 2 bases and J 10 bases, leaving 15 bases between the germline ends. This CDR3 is CASSLPGKGNPQHF. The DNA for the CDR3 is TGTGCCAGCAGTTTACCGGGCAAGGGGAATCCCCAGCATTTT.

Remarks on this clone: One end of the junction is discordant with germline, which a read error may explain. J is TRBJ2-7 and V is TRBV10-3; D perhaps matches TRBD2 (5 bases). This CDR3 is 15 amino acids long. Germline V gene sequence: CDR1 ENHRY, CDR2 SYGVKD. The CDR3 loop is CASSARFGGFYEQYF. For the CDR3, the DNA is TGTGCCAGCAGTGCCCGCTTTGGCGGGTTCTACGAGCAGTACTTC.

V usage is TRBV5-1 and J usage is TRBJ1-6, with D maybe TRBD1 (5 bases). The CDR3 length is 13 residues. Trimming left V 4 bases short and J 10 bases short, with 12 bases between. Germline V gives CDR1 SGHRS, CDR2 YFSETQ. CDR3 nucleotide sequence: TGCGCCAGCAGCCCCCAAGGGGACTCACCCCTCCACTTT. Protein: CASSPQGDSPLHF.

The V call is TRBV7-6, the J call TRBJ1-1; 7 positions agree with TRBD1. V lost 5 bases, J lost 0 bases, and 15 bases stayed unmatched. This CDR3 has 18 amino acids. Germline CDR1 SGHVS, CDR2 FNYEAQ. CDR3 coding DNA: TGTGCCAGCAGCCCCTTAGCAGGGGACAGCCTAATGAACACTGAAGCTTTCTTT. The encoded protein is CASSPLAGDSLMNTEAFF.

The CDR3 loop is CASSRLAGGEGTQYF. The CDR3, as DNA: TGTGCCAGCAGCCGACTAGCGGGAGGGGAGGGGACCCAGTACTTC. The gene calls are TRBV5-6 and TRBJ2-5; TRBD2 aligns across 14 bases. The length of the CDR3 is 15 residues. Germline V gene data show CDR1 as SGHDT and CDR2 as YYEEEE. V lost 4 bases and J lost 7; bases outside the gene matches: 6.

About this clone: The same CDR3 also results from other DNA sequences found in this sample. The CDR3 nucleotides are TGTGCCAGCTCACCTGGGGGCGCGGGTCAGCCCCAGCATTTT. It translates to CASSPGGAGQPQHF. The V gene is TRBV18, the J gene TRBJ1-5; a possible D gene is TRBD1 (6 bases). CDR3 length: 14 residues. V gave up 3 bases and J gave up 6 bases, with 12 bases separating them. Looked up from germline, CDR1 is KGHSH and CDR2 is LQKENI.

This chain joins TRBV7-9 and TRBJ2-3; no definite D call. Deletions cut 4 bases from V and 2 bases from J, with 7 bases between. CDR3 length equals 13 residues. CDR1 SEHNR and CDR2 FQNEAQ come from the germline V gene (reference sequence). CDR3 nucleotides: TGTGCCAGCAGCTCCCAGGTCACAGATACGCAGTATTTT. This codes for CASSSQVTDTQYF.

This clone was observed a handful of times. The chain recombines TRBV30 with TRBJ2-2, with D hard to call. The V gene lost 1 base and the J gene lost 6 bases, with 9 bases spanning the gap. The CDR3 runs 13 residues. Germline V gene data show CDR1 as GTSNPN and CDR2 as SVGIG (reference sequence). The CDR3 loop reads CAWSGSSSGELFF. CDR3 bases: TGTGCCTGGAGTGGTAGCAGCTCCGGGGAGCTGTTTTTT.

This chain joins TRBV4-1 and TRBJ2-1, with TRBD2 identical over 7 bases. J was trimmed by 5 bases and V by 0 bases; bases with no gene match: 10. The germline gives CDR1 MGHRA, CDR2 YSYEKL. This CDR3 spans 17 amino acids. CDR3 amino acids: CASSQDRIASGNNEQFF. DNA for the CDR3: TGCGCCAGCAGCCAAGATAGGATCGCTAGCGGCAACAATGAGCAGTTCTTC.

CDR3 DNA: TGTGCCAGCAGCTCCACCCGGGAGGACAATGAGCAGTTCTTC. This codes for CASSSTREDNEQFF. The chain recombines TRBV7-9 with TRBJ2-1; TRBD2 matches 7 bases. J gave up 5 bases and V 4 bases, and 5 bases lay outside the gene matches. Germline V lookup: CDR1 SEHNR, CDR2 FQNEAQ (reference sequence). The CDR3 length is 14 residues.

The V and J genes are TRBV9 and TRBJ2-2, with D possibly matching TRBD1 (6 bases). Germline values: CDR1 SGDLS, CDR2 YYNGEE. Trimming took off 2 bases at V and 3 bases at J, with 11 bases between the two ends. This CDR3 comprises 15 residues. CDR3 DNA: TGTGCCAGCAGCGTGAACAACAGGGACACCGGGGAGCTGTTTTTT. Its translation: CASSVNNRDTGELFF.

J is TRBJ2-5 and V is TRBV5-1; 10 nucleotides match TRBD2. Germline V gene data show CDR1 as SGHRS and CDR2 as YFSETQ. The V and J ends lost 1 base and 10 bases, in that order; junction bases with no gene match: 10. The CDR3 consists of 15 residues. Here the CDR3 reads CASSLSGLADERQYF. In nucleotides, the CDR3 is TGCGCCAGCAGCTTGAGTGGACTAGCGGACGAGCGCCAGTACTTC.